This TCR beta chain was captured in a study of blood T cell repertoires in COVID-19. About the research overall: Acute and convalescent COVID-19 samples came from the United States, Italy and Spain. PBMCs, B-cell-depleted T cells, or T cells were the source of the cDNA or gDNA that made up the material.

Methods used by the authors: Nucleated cell number was recorded as an estimate derived from reference gene primer amplification. Sequencing was performed with immunoSEQ multiplex PCR; in TCRdb, only in-frame clones are kept and a portion is missing. That table supplies the V and J calls and clone size; D and trimming were determined from the DNA. The profile covers under 250,000 clones, with about four fifths appearing a single time and less than 3.5% taken by the ten largest. Germline V gives CDR1 SGHTS, CDR2 YDEGEE. After removal of 2 bases from V and 8 bases from J, the junction contained 1 base not matched to a gene. The CDR3 is 14 residues long. This clone was found once.

The clonotype was recovered from a young woman with acute or convalescent COVID-19. The chain couples TRBV5-8 to TRBJ1-6; 10 nucleotides match TRBD1. Source material: peripheral blood. CDR3 loop: CASSFGTGDSPLHF. In nucleotides, the CDR3 is TGTGCCAGCAGCTTCGGGACAGGGGATTCACCCCTCCACTTT.